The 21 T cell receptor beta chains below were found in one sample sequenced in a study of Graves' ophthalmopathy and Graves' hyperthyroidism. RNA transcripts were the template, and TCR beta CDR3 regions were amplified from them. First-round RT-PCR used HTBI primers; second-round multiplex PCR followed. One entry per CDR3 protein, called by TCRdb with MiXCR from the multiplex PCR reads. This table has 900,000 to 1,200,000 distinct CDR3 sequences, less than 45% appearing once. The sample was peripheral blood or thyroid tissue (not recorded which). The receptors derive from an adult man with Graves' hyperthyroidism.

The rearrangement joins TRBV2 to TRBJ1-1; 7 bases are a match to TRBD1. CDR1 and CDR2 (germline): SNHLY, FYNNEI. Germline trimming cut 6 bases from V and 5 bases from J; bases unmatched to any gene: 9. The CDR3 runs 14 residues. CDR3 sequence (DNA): TGTGCCAGCAGCGTCTACAGGGGAGTGACTGAAGCTTTCTTT. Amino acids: CASSVYRGVTEAFF. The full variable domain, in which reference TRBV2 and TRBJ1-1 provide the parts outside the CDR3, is EPEVTQTPSHQVTQMGQEVILRCVPISNHLYFYWYRQILGQKVEFLVSFYNNEISEKSEIFDDQFSVERPDGSNFTLKIRSTKLEDSAMYFCASSVYRGVTEAFFGQGTRLTVV.

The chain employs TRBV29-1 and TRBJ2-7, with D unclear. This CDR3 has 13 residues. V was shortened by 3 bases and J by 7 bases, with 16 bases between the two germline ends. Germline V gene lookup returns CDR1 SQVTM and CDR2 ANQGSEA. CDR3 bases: TGCAGCGTTGAGGCCCAAAGGGTGGGGGAGCAGTACTTC. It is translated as CSVEAQRVGEQYF.

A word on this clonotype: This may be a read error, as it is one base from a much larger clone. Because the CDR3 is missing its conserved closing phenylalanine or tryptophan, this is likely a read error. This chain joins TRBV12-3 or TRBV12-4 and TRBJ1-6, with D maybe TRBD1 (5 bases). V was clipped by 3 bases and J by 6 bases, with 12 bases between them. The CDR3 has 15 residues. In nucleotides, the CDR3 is TGTGCCAGCAGTTTTGGGGGAACAGTTAATTCACCCCTCCACCTT. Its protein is CASSFGGTVNSPLHL.

CDR3 in DNA: TGCAGCGTTGCGGGGGCCGGGGGCTACACCTTC. The encoded protein is CSVAGAGGYTF. The V gene is TRBV29-1, the J gene TRBJ1-2, with D possibly being TRBD1 (6 bases). Germline loops: CDR1 SQVTM, CDR2 ANQGSEA. Trimming shortened V by 4 bases and J by 8 bases, and 11 bases separated the two germline ends. This CDR3 comprises 11 residues. Combining the CDR3 with reference TRBV29-1 and TRBJ1-2 gives the whole variable domain SAVISQKPSRDICQRGTSLTIQCQVDSQVTMMFWYRQQPGQSLTLIATANQGSEATYESGFVIDKFPISRPNLTFSTLTVSNMSPEDSSIYLCSVAGAGGYTFGSGTRLTVV.

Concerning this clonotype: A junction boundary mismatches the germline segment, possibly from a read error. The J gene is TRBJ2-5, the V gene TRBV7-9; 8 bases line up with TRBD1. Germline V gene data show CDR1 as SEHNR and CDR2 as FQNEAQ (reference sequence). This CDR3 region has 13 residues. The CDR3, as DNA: TGTGCCAGCAGCCAATACATCAGGGGGCCCCACTACTTC. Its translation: CASSQYIRGPHYF.

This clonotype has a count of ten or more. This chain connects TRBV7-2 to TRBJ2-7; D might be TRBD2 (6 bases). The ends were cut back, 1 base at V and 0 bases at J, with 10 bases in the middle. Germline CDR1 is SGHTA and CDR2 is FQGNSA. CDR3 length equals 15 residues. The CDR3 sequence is CASSLGLDSSYEQYF. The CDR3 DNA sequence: TGTGCCAGCAGCTTAGGACTAGATAGCTCCTACGAGCAGTACTTC. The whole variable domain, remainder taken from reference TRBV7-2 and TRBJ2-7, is GAGVSQSPSNKVTEKGKDVELRCDPISGHTALYWYRQSLGQGLEFLIYFQGNSAPDKSGLPSDRFSAERTGGSVSTLTIQRTQQEDSAVYLCASSLGLDSSYEQYFGPGTRLTVT.

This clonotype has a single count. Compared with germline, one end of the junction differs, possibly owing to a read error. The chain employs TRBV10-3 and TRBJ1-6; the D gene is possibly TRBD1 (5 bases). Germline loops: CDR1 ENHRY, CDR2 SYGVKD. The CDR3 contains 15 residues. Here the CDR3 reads CASSYRNQLDSPLHF. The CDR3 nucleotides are TGTGCCAGCAGTTACAGGAATCAATTGGATTCACCCCTCCACTTT.

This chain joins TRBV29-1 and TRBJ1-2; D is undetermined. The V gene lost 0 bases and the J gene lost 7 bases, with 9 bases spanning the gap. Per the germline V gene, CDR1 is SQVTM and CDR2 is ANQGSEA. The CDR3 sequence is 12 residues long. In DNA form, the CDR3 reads TGCAGCGTTGAAGATCAGGCGGTTGGCTACACCTTC. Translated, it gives CSVEDQAVGYTF. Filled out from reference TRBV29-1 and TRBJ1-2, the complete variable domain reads SAVISQKPSRDICQRGTSLTIQCQVDSQVTMMFWYRQQPGQSLTLIATANQGSEATYESGFVIDKFPISRPNLTFSTLTVSNMSPEDSSIYLCSVEDQAVGYTFGSGTRLTVV.

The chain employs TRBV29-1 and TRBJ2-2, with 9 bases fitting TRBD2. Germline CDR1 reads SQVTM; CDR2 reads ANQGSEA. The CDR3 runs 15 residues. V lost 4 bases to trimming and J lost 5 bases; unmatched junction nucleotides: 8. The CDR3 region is CSVVGLAGRTGELFF. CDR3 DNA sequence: TGCAGCGTTGTCGGGCTAGCGGGACGAACCGGGGAGCTGTTTTTT.

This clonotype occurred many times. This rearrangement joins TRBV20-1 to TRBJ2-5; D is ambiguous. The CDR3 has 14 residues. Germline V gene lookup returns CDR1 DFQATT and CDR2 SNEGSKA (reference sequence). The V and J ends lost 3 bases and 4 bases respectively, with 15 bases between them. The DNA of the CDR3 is TGCAGTGCTAGTTCTCGGGTGGGCGGAGAGACCCAGTACTTC. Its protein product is CSASSRVGGETQYF.

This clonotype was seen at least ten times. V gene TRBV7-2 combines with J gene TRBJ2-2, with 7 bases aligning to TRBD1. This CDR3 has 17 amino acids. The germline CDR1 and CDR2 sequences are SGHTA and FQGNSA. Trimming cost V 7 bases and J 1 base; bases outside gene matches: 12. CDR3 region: CASKRLSGTVNTGELFF. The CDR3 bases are TGTGCCAGCAAGAGACTGAGTGGGACAGTGAACACCGGGGAGCTGTTTTTT. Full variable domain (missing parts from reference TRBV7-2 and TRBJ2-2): GAGVSQSPSNKVTEKGKDVELRCDPISGHTALYWYRQSLGQGLEFLIYFQGNSAPDKSGLPSDRFSAERTGGSVSTLTIQRTQQEDSAVYLCASKRLSGTVNTGELFFGEGSRLTVL.

CDR3 protein: CASSQIRPGTGAEKLFF. Here the CDR3 DNA reads TGTGCCAGCAGTCAAATACGTCCCGGGACAGGGGCCGAAAAACTGTTTTTT. This sequence joins TRBV2 and TRBJ1-4, with 10 bases fitting TRBD1. With V trimmed by 5 bases and J by 8 bases, 14 bases remained unmatched. The germline gives CDR1 SNHLY, CDR2 FYNNEI. CDR3 length: 17 amino acids.

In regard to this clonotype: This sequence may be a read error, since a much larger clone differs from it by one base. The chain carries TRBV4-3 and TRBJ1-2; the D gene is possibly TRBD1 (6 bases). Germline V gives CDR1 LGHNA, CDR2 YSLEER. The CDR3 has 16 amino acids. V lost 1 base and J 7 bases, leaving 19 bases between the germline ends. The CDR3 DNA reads TGCGCCAGCAGCCAAGTTTTTCGGGGGCTTTACTGTGGCTACACCTTC. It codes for CASSQVFRGLYCGYTF.

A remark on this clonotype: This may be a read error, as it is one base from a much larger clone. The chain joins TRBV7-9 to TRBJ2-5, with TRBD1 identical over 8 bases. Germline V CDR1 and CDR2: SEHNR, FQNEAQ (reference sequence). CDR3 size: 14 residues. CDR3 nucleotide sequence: TGTGCCAGCAGCCCCCCCACAGGGGGACTGACCCAGCACTTC. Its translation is CASSPPTGGLTQHF.

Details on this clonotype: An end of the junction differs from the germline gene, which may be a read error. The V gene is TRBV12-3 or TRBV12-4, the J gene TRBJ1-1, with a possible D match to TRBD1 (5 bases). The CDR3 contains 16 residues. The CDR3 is CASSPPARGRNTKAFF. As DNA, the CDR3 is TGTGCCAGCAGCCCACCCGCGAGGGGAAGGAACACTAAAGCTTTCTTT.

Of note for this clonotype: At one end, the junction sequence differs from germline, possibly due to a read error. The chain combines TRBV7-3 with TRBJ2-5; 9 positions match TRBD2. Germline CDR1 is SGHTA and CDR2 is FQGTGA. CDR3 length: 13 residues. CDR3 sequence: CASRFSGSLSTNF. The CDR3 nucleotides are TGTGCCAGCAGGTTTAGCGGGAGCCTTTCTACAAACTTC.

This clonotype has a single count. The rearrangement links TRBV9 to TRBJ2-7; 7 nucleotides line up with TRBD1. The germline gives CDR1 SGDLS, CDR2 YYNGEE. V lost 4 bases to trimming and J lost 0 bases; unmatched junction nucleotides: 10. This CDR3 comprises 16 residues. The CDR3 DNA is TGTGCCAGCAGCTCTTCCGACAGGGCCTACTCCTACGAGCAGTACTTC. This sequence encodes CASSSSDRAYSYEQYF. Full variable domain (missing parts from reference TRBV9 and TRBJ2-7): DSGVTQTPKHLITATGQRVTLRCSPRSGDLSVYWYQQSLDQGLQFLIQYYNGEERAKGNILERFSAQQFPDLHSELNLSSLELGDSALYFCASSSSDRAYSYEQYFGPGTRLTVT.

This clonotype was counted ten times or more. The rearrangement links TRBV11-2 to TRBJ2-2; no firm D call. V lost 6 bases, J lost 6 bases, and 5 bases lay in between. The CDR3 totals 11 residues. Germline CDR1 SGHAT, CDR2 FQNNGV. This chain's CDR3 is CASRTPGELFF. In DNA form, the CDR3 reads TGTGCCAGCAGAACCCCCGGGGAGCTGTTTTTT.

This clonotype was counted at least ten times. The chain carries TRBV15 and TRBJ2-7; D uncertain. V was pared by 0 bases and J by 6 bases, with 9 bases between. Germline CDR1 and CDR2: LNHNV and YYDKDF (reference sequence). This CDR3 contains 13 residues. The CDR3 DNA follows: TGTGCCACCAGCAGAGATCTACAAATCGAGCAGTACTTC. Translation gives CATSRDLQIEQYF.

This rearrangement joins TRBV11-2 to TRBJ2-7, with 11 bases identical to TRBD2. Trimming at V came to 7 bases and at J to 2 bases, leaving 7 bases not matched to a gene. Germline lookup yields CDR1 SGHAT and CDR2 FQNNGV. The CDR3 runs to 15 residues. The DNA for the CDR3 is TGTGCCAGCACCGGGTCTAGCGGGAGGACCTACGAGCAGTACTTC. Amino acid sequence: CASTGSSGRTYEQYF.

The CDR3 DNA is TGCAGCTTTGCTCTTGGGTCACCCCTCCACTTT. Protein product: CSFALGSPLHF. This chain uses TRBV29-1 with TRBJ1-6; D not resolved. The CDR3 loop spans 11 amino acids. The germline V gene has CDR1 SQVTM and CDR2 ANQGSEA. V was shortened by 8 bases and J by 10 bases, with 12 bases between the two germline ends.